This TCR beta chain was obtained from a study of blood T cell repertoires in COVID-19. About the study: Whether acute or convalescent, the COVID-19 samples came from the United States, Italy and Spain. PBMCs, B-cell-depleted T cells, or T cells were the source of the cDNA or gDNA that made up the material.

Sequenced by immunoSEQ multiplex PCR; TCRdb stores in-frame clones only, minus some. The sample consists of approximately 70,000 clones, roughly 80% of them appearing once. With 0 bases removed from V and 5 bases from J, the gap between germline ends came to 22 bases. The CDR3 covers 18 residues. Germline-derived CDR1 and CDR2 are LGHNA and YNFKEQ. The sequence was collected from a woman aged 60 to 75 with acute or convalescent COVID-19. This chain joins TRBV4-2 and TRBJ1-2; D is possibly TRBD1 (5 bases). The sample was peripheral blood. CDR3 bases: TGTGCCAGCAGCCAAGAAGCGGGCACCGCGGGGACGGCGTATGGCTACACCTTC. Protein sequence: CASSQEAGTAGTAYGYTF.